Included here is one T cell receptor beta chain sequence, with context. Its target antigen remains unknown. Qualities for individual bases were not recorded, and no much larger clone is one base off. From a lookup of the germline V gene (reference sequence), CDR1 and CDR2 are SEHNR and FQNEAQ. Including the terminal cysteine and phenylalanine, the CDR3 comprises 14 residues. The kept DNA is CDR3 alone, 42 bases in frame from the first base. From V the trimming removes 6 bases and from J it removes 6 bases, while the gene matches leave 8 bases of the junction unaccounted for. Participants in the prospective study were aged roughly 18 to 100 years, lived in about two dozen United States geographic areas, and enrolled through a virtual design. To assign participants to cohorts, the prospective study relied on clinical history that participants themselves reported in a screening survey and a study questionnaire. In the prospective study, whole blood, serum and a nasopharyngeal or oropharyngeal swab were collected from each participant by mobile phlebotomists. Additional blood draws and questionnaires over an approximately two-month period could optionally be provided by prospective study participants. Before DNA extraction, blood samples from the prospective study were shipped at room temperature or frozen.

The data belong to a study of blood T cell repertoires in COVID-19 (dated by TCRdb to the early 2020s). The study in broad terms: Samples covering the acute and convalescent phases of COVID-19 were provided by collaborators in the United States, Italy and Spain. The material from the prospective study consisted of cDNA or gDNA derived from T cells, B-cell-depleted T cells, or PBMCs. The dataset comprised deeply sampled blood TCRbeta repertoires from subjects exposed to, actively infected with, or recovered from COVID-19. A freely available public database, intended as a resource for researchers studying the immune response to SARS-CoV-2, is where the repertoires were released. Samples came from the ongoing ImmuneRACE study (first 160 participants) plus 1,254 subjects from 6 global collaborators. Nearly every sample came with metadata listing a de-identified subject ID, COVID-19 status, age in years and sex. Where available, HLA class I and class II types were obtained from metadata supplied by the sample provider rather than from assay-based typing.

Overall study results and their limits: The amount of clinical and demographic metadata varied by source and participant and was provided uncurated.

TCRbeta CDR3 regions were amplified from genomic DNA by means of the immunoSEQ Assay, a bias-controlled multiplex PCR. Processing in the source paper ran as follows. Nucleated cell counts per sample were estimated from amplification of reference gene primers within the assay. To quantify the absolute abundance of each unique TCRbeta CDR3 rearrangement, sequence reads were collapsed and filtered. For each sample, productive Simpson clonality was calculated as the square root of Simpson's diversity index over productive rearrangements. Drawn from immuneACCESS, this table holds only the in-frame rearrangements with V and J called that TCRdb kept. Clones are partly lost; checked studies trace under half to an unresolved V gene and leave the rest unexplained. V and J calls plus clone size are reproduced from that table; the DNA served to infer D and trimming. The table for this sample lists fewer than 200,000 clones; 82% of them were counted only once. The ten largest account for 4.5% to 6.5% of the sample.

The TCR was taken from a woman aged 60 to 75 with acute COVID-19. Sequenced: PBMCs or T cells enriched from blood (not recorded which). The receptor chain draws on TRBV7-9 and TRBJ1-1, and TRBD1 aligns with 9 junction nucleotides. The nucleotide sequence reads TGTGCCAGCAGATTACAGGGGGCAATGGCTGAAGCTTTCTTT. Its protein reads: CASRLQGAMAEAFF.